This T cell receptor beta chain came from a study of human T cells and chemical hapten exposure. Library preparation tagged each individual cDNA molecule with a unique molecular identifier. One entry per CDR3 protein results from TCRdb running MiXCR on the RACE reads. The sample yields about 69,000 distinct CDR3 sequences, approximately 10% seen once. This CDR3 has 14 residues. The germline V gene has CDR1 SGHVS and CDR2 FNYEAQ. V lost 5 bases to trimming and J lost 0 bases, with 11 bases between them. Regarding the study as a whole: There was alopecia in the donors, so their immune response may differ from that of healthy people.

At least ten counts were recorded for this clonotype. Its target is unknown. Described time point: patch test 2, 6 weeks after DPC sensitization. The sample's treatment: therapeutic diphenylcyclopropenone sensitization with weekly scalp DPC. This chain connects TRBV7-6 to TRBJ2-7; D unclear. The starting material was whole blood, obtained in connection with sensitization to the hapten diphenylcyclopropenone (DPC). The sequence came from a woman aged 45-59 years with alopecia areata. Some clones in this sample may be carry-over from other donors' samples. CDR3 protein: CASSLTTASYEQYF. As DNA, the CDR3 is TGTGCCAGCAGCCTTACGACGGCCTCCTACGAGCAGTACTTC.